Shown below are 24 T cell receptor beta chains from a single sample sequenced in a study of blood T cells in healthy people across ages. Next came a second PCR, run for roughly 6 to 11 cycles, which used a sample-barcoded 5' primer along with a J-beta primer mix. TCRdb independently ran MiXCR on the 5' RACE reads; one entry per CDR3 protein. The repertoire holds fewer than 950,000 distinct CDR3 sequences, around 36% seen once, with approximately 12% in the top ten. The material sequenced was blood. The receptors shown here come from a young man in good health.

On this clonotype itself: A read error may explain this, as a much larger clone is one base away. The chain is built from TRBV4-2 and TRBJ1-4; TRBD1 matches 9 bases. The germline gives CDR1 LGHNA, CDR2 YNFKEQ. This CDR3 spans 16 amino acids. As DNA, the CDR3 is TGTACCAGCAGCCAAGATGTGACAGGGGGGTATGAAAAACTGTTTTTT. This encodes CTSSQDVTGGYEKLFF.

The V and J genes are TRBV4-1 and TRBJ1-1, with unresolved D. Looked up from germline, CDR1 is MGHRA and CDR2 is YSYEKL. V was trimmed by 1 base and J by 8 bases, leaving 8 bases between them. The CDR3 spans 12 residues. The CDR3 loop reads CASSQARTEAFF. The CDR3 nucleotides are TGCGCCAGCAGCCAAGCTCGGACCGAAGCTTTCTTT.

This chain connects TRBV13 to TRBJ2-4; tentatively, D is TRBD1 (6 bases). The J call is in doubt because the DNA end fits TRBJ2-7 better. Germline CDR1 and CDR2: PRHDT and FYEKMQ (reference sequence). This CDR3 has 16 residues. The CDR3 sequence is CASSRTGDRTQHEQYF. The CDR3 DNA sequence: TGTGCCAGCTCCCGGACGGGTGACAGGACCCAACACGAGCAGTACTTC.

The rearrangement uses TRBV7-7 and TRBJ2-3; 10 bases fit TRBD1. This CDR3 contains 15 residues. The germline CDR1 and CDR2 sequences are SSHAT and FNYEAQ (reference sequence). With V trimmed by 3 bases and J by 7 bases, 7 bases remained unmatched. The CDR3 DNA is TGTGCCAGCAGCTTTGCGGACAGGGGGTCATATACGCAGTATTTT. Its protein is CASSFADRGSYTQYF.

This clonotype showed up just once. CDR3 region: CASSFQQGAGYGYTF. In DNA form, the CDR3 reads TGCGCCAGCAGCTTCCAACAGGGGGCCGGCTATGGCTACACCTTC. The V gene is TRBV5-1, the J gene TRBJ1-2, with 9 bases lining up with TRBD1. This CDR3 contains 15 residues. Trimming cost V 2 bases and J 4 bases; bases outside gene matches: 6. Germline V gene data show CDR1 as SGHRS and CDR2 as YFSETQ.

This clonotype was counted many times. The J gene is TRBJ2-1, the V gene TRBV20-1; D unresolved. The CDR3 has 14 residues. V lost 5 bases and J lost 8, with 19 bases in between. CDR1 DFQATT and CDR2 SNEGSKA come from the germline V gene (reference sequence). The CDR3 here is CSAESFRLGDEQFF. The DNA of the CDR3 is TGCAGTGCTGAGTCGTTCCGGCTGGGTGATGAGCAGTTCTTC.

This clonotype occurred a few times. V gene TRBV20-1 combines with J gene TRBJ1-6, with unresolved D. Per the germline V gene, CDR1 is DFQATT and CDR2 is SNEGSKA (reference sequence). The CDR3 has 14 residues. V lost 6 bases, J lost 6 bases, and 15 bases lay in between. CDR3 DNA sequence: TGCAGTGCAGTTGACGGACCGGGTAATTCACCCCTCCACTTT. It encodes CSAVDGPGNSPLHF.

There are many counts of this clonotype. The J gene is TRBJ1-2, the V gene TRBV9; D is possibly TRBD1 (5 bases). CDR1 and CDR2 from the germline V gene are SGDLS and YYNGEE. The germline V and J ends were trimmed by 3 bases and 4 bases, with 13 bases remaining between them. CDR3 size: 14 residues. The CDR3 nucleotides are TGTGCCAGCAGCGAGACCCAGGGAGCCTATGGCTACACCTTC. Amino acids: CASSETQGAYGYTF.

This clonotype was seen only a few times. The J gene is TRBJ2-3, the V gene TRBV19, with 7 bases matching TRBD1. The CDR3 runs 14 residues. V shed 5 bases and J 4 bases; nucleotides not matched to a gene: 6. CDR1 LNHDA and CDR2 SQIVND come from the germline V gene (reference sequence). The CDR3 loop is CASSDRVRADTQYF. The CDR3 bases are TGTGCCAGTAGTGACAGGGTAAGGGCAGATACGCAGTATTTT.

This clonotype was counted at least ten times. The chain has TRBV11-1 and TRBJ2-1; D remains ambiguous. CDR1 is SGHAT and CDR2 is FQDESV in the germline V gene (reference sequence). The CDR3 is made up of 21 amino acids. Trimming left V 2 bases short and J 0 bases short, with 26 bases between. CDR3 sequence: CASSLYSGRTGSHSSYNEQFF. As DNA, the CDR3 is TGTGCCAGCAGCTTATACAGTGGAAGAACCGGGTCCCACAGCTCCTACAATGAGCAGTTCTTC.

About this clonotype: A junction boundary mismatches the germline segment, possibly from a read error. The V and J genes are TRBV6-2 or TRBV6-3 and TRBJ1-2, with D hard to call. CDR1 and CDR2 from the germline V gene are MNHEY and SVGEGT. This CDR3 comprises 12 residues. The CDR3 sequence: CTSEDQNYGYTF. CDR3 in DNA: TGTACCAGCGAGGACCAAAACTATGGCTACACCTTC.

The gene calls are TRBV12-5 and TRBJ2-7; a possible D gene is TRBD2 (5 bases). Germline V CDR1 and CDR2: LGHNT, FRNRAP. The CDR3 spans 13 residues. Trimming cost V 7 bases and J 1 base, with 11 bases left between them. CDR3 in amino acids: CASDASGSYEQYF. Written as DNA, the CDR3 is TGTGCTAGTGACGCAAGCGGATCCTACGAGCAGTACTTC.

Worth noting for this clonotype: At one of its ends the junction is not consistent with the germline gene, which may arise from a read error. The CDR3 spells CASGLVGTSTDTQYF. CDR3 nucleotide sequence: TGTGCCAGCGGTTTAGTCGGTACTAGCACGGATACGCAGTATTTT. This chain links TRBV12-3 or TRBV12-4 with TRBJ2-3; maybe TRBD2 (6 bases). The CDR3 length is 15 residues.

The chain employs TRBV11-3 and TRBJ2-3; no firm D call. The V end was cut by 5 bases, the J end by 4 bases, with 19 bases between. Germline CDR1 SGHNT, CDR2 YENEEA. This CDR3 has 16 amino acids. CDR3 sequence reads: CASSESDRYGADTQYF. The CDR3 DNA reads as TGTGCCAGCAGCGAATCCGACCGGTATGGGGCAGATACGCAGTATTTT.

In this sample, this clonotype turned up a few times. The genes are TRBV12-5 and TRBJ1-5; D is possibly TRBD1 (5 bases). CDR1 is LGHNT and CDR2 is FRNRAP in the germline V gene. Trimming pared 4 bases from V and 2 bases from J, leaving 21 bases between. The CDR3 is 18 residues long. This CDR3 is CASGSPPRDPGGNQPQHF. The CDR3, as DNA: TGTGCTAGTGGTTCCCCCCCCCGGGACCCTGGCGGCAATCAGCCCCAGCATTTT.

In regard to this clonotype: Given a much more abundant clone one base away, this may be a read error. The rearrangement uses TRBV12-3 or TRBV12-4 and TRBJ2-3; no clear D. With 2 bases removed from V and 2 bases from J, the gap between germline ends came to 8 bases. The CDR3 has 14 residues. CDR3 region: CASSLLSITDTQYF. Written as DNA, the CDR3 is TGTGCCAGCAGTTTACTGAGTATCACAGATACGCAGTATTTT.

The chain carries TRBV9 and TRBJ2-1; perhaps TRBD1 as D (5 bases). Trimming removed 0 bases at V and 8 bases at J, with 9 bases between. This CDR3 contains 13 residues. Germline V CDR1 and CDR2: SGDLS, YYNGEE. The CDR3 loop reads CASSVEGAYEQFF. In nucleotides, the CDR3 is TGTGCCAGCAGCGTAGAAGGGGCTTATGAGCAGTTCTTC.

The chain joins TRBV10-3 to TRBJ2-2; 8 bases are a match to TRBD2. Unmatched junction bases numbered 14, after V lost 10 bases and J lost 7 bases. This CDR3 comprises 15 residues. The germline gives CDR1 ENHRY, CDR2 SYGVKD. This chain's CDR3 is CASRTEVAGNGELFF. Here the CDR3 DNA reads TGTGCCAGCCGGACCGAGGTAGCGGGGAACGGGGAGCTGTTTTTT.

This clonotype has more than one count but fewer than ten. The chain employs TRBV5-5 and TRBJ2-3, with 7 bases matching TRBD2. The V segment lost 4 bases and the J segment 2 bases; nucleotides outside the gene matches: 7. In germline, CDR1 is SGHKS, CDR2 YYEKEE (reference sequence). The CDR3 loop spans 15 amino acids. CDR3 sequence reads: CASSTALADTDTQYF. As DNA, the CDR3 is TGTGCCAGCAGCACCGCCCTAGCGGACACAGATACGCAGTATTTT.

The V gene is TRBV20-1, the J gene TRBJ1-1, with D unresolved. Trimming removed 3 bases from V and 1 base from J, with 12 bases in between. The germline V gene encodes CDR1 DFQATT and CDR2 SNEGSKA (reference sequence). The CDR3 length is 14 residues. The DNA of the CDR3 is TGCAGTGCTAGCCGCCGGGGTTGGAACACTGAAGCTTTCTTT. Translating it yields CSASRRGWNTEAFF.

The CDR3 region has the DNA TGTGCCTGGAAGGGCGAAGTCAGGACGCAGTATTTT. Translated: CAWKGEVRTQYF. This rearrangement joins TRBV30 to TRBJ2-3; D is undetermined. The CDR3 contains 12 residues. Germline assignment: CDR1 GTSNPN and CDR2 SVGIG (reference sequence). Trimming shortened V by 4 bases and J by 9 bases, and 14 bases separated the two germline ends. The full variable domain, in which reference TRBV30 and TRBJ2-3 provide the parts outside the CDR3, is SQTIHQWPATLVQPVGSPLSLECTVEGTSNPNLYWYRQAAGRGLQLLFYSVGIGQISSEVPQNLSASRPQDRQFILSSKKLLLSDSGFYLCAWKGEVRTQYFGPGTRLTVL.

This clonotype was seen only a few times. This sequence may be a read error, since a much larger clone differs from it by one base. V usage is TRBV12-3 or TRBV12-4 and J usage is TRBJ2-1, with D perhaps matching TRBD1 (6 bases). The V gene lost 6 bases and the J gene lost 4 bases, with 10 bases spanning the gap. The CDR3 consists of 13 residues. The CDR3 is CASRGGQYNEQFF. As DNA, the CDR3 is TGTGCCAGCAGGGGTGGACAGTACAATGAGCAGTTCTTC.

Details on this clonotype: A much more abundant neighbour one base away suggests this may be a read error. In nucleotides, the CDR3 is TGCGCCAGCAGCTTGGAAGGACTAGCGAATGAGCAGTACTTC. This sequence encodes CASSLEGLANEQYF. The chain recombines TRBV5-1 with TRBJ2-5, with TRBD2 identical over 9 bases. CDR1 is SGHRS, CDR2 YFSETQ, per germline. V was pared by 0 bases and J by 11 bases, with 8 bases of the junction left unmatched. The CDR3 is 14 amino acids.

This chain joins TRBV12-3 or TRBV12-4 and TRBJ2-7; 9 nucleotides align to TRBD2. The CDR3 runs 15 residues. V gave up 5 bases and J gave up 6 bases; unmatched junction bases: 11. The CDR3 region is CASSPLAGGEPEQYF. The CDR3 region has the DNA TGTGCCAGCAGTCCCCTGGCGGGAGGGGAACCCGAGCAGTACTTC.